This T cell receptor beta chain comes out of a study of graft-versus-host responses after intestinal transplantation. Study results and caveats: GvH clones occurred in recipient marrow; some first appeared in ileum or blood.

Deletions cut 2 bases from V and 7 bases from J, with 9 bases between. Germline CDR1 MNHEY, CDR2 SMNVEV (reference sequence). CDR3 length: 13 amino acids. TCRdb keeps only in-frame clones here, not all; method: immunoSEQ multiplex PCR. Found here are fewer than 10,000 clones, 85% to 90% of them singletons; the top ten hold about 10%. With regard to this clone: As yet, its antigen is unknown.

The specimen comprised PBMCs, sampled about 240 days after intestinal transplant. The chain uses TRBV27 and TRBJ1-5; no reliable D call. This clonotype was sampled from a human patient who received an intestinal transplant, so some T cells may come from the graft donor. For the CDR3, the DNA is TGTGCCAGCAGTTTAATTGTGGGGCAGCCCCAGCATTTT. Amino acids: CASSLIVGQPQHF.